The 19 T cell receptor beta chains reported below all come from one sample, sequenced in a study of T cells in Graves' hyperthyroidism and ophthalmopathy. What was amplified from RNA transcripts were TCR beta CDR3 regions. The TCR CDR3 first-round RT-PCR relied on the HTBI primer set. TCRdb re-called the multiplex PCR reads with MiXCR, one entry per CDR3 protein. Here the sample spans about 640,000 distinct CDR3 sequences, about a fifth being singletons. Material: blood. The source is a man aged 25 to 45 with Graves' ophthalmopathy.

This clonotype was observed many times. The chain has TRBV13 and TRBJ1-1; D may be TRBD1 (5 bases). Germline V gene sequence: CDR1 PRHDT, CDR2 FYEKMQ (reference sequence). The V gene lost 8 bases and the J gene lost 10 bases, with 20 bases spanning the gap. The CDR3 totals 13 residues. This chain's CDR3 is CASEIGRGSGAFF. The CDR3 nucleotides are TGTGCCAGCGAGATCGGGCGGGGCAGTGGAGCTTTCTTT.

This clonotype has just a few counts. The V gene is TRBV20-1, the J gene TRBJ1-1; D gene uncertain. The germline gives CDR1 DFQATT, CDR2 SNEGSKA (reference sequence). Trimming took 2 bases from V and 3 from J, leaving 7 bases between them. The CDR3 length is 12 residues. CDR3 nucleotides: TGCAGTGCTAGAATCAAGGACACTGAAGCTTTCTTT. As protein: CSARIKDTEAFF.

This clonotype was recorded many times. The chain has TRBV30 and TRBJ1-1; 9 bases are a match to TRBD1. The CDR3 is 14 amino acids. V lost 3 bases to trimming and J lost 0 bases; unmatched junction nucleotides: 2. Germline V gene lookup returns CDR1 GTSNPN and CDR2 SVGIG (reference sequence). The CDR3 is CAWRGTGLNTEAFF. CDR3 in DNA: TGTGCCTGGAGGGGGACAGGGCTGAACACTGAAGCTTTCTTT.

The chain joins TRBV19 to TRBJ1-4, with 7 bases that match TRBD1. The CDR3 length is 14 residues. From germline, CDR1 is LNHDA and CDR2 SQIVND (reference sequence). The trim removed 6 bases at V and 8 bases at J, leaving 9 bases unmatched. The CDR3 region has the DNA TGTGCCAGTAGACCGACAGGGTATCGCGAAAAACTGTTTTTT. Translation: CASRPTGYREKLFF.

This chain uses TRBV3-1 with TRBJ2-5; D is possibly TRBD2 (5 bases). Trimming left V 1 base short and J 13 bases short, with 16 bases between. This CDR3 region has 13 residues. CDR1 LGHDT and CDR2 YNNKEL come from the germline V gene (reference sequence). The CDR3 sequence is CASSQGDYQRLYF. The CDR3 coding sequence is TGTGCCAGCAGCCAAGGTGACTACCAGCGCCTGTACTTC.

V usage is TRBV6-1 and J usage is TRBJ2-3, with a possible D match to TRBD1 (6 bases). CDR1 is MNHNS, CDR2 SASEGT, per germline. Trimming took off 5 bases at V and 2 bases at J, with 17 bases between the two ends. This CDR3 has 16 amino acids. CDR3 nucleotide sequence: TGTGCCAGCAGTCCCTACCCAGGGGAATTCACAGATACGCAGTATTTT. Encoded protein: CASSPYPGEFTDTQYF.

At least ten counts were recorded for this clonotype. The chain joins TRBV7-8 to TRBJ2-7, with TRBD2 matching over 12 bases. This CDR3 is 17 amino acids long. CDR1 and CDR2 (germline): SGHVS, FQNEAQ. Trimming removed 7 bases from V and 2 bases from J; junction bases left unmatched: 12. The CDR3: CASTPAPRTSGAYEQYF. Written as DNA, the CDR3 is TGTGCCAGCACCCCCGCCCCCCGGACTAGCGGGGCCTACGAGCAGTACTTC.

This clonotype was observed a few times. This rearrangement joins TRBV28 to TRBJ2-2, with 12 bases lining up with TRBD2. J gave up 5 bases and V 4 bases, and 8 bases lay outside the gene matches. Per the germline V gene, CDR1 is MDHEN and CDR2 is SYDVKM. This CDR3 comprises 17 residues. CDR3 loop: CASSSGTSGPETGELFF. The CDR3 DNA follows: TGTGCCAGCAGTTCCGGGACTAGCGGGCCCGAGACCGGGGAGCTGTTTTTT.

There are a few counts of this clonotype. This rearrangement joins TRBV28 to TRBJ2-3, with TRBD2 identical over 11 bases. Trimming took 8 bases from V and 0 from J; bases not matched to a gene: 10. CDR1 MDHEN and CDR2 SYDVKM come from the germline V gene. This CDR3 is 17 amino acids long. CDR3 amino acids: CASGSIWTSGSTDTQYF. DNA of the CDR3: TGTGCCAGCGGATCCATCTGGACTAGCGGGAGCACAGATACGCAGTATTTT.

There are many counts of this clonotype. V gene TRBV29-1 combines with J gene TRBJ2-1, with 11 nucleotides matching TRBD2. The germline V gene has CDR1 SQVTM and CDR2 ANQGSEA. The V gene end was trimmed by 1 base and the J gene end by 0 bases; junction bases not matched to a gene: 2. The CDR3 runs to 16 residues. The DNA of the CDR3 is TGCAGCGTTGAAGGTCTAGCGGGGGGCTCCTACAATGAGCAGTTCTTC. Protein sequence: CSVEGLAGGSYNEQFF.

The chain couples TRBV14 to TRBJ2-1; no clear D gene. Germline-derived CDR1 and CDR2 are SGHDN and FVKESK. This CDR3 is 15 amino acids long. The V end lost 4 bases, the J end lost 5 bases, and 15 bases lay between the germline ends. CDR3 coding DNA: TGTGCCAGCAGCCCTCCCCAAGGGAAAAACAATGAGCAGTTCTTC. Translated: CASSPPQGKNNEQFF.

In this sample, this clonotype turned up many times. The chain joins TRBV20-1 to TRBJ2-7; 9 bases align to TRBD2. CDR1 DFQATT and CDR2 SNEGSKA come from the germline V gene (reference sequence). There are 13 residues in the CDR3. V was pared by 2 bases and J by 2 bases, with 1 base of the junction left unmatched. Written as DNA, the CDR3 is TGCAGTGCTAGATGGACTAGCGCCTACGAGCAGTACTTC. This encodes CSARWTSAYEQYF.

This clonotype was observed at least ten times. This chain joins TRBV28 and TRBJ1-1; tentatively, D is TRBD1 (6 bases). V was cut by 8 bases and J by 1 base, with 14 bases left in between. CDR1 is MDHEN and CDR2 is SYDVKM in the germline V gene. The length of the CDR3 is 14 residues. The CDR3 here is CASAQWGQNTEAFF. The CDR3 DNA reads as TGTGCCAGCGCCCAATGGGGGCAGAACACTGAAGCTTTCTTT. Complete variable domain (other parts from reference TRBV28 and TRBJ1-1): DVKVTQSSRYLVKRTGEKVFLECVQDMDHENMFWYRQDPGLGLRLIYFSYDVKMKEKGDIPEGYSVSREKKERFSLILESASTNQTSMYLCASAQWGQNTEAFFGQGTRLTVV.

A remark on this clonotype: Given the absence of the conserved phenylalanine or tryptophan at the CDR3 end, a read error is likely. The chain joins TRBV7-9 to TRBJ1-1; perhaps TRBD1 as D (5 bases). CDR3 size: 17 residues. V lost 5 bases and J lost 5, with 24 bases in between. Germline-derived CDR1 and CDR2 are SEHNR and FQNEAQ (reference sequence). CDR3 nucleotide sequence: TGTGCCAGCAGCCTAGGACGGAGGGGTAGAGGAGGAACTGAAGCTTTCATT. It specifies CASSLGRRGRGGTEAFI.

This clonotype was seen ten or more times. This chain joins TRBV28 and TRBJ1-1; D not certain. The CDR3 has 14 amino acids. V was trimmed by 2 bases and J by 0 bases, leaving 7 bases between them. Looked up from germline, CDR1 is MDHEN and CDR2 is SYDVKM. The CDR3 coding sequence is TGTGCCAGCAGTTTAAAATGGATGAACACTGAAGCTTTCTTT. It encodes CASSLKWMNTEAFF.

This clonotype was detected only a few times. CDR3 region: CASSQGSGRETQYF. CDR3 nucleotide sequence: TGTGCCAGCAGCCAAGGAAGCGGGAGGGAGACCCAGTACTTC. The rearrangement joins TRBV4-2 to TRBJ2-5; 9 positions match TRBD2. The CDR3 is 14 amino acids. V trimming: 1 base; J trimming: 5 bases; junction bases outside the gene matches: 2. The germline gives CDR1 LGHNA, CDR2 YNFKEQ.

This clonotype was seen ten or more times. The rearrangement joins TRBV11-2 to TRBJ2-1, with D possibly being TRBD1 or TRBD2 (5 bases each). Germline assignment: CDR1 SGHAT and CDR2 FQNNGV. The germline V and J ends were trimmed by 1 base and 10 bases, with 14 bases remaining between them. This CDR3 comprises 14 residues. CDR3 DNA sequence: TGTGCCAGCAGCTTAGCCCAGGGACCGGACGAGCAGTTCTTC. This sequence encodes CASSLAQGPDEQFF. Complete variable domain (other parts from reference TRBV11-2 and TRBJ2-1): EAGVAQSPRYKIIEKRQSVAFWCNPISGHATLYWYQQILGQGPKLLIQFQNNGVVDDSQLPKDRFSAERLKGVDSTLKIQPAKLEDSAVYLCASSLAQGPDEQFFGPGTRLTVL.

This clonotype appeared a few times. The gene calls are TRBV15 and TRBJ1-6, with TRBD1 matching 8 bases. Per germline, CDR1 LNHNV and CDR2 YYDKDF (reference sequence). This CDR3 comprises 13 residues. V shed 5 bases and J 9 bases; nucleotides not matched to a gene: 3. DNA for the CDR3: TGTGCCACCAGCGACAGGGGAGCTTCACCCCTCCACTTT. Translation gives CATSDRGASPLHF. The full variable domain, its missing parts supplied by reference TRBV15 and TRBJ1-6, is DAMVIQNPRYQVTQFGKPVTLSCSQTLNHNVMYWYQQKSSQAPKLLFHYYDKDFNNEADTPDNFQSRRPNTSFCFLDIRSPGLGDTAMYLCATSDRGASPLHFGNGTRLTVT.

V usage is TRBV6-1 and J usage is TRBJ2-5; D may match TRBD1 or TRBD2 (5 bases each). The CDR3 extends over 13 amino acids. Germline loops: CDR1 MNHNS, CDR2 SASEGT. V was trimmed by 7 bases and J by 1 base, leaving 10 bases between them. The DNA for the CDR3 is TGTGCCAGCACCGGGACCGGCCAAGAGACCCAGTACTTC. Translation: CASTGTGQETQYF.